This T cell receptor beta chain was obtained from a study of blood T cell repertoires in COVID-19. Original processing notes: How many nucleated cells were present was estimated from reference gene primer amplification. Repertoires were generated with immunoSEQ multiplex PCR, while TCRdb's copy carries only in-frame clones and drops some. That table is the source of V, J and clone size, and D and trimming were worked out from the DNA. The sample carries 35,000 to 50,000 clones, about 80% recorded once. Trimming took 3 bases from V and 4 from J, leaving 7 bases between them. CDR1 and CDR2 (germline): MNHEY, SMNVEV (reference sequence). There are 12 residues in the CDR3.

The receptor was isolated from a man aged 50 to 60 with active or convalescent COVID-19. The V gene is TRBV27, the J gene TRBJ2-7; a weak D match, TRBD1 (6 bases). Sequenced: peripheral blood. Written as DNA, the CDR3 is TGTGCCAGCAGTTTGCAGGGGTACGAGCAGTACTTC. Its protein product is CASSLQGYEQYF.